These T cell receptor beta chains were read from a single sample in a study of OX40 agonist ivuxolimab in advanced cancers. The assay was immunoSEQ multiplex PCR, and TCRdb's table has in-frame clones only and misses some. The data contain tens of thousands of clones, roughly nine tenths of them singletons. The starting material was CD4+ or CD8+ T cells sorted from blood, obtained in a trial of the OX40 agonist ivuxolimab. Source of these receptors: an adult with an advanced solid tumor such as melanoma, head and neck, liver or kidney cancer. Each CDR3 is given with its conserved first and last residue. Fields, in order: clone size, V gene, J gene, D gene, CDR3 DNA, CDR3 protein. A D gene is named only where the DNA matches it firmly. Part of the rows lack a size; the others show once, few, many or a class for expanded clones.

size: NA
V: TRBV2
J: TRBJ2-7
D: TRBD2
DNA: TGTGCCAGCAGTCAAGCGGGAGGGACCTACGAGCAGTACTTC
CDR3: CASSQAGGTYEQYF

size: NA
V: TRBV4-1
J: TRBJ2-3
D: TRBD2
DNA: TGCGCCAGCAGCCAAGGGGGGACTAGCGGGAAGTACGATACGCAGTATTTT
CDR3: CASSQGGTSGKYDTQYF

size: NA
V: TRBV7-2
J: TRBJ2-4
D: TRBD1
DNA: TGTGCCAGCAGCCCAAGACAGGGCCAAAACATTCAGTACTTC
CDR3: CASSPRQGQNIQYF

size: once
V: TRBV5-1
J: TRBJ2-3
D: TRBD1
DNA: TGCGCCAGCAGCTCCAGGGACAGGCTCACTAGCACAGATACGCAGTATTTT
CDR3: CASSSRDRLTSTDTQYF

size: once
V: TRBV5-1
J: TRBJ2-7
D: TRBD1
DNA: TGCGCCAGCAGCCCCGGGACAGTCAACGAGCAGTACTTC
CDR3: CASSPGTVNEQYF

size: NA
V: TRBV7-2
J: TRBJ1-3
D: TRBD1
DNA: TGTGCCAGCAGCTTAGCCGGGACAGTCTCTGGAAACACCATATATTTT
CDR3: CASSLAGTVSGNTIYF

size: NA
V: TRBV6-5
J: TRBJ1-1
D: TRBD1
DNA: TGTGCCAGCAGCTTGGACAGGGGCACTGAAGCTTTCTTT
CDR3: CASSLDRGTEAFF

size: NA
V: TRBV6-1
J: TRBJ2-1
D: NA
DNA: TGTGCCGTGGAAACCAGCTCCTACAATGAGCAGTTCTTC
CDR3: CAVETSSYNEQFF

size: NA
V: TRBV7-9
J: TRBJ1-1
D: NA
DNA: TGTGCCAGCAGCTTCGGCCTCGGGACTGAAGCTTTCTTT
CDR3: CASSFGLGTEAFF

size: NA
V: TRBV28
J: TRBJ2-1
D: NA
DNA: TGTGCCAGCAGTTCGTATAATCGTCAAGGAGTCTACAATGAGCAGTTCTTC
CDR3: CASSSYNRQGVYNEQFF

size: NA
V: TRBV5-1
J: TRBJ2-5
D: TRBD2
DNA: TGCGCCAGCAGCTTAGGGACTATAAGTCGAGAGACCCAGTACTTC
CDR3: CASSLGTISRETQYF

size: NA
V: TRBV7-2
J: TRBJ2-1
D: NA
DNA: TGTGCCAGCAGCTCAGGACTACAAAACAATGAGCAGTTCTTC
CDR3: CASSSGLQNNEQFF

size: NA
V: TRBV6-5
J: TRBJ1-1
D: NA
DNA: TGTGCCAGCAGTTACTATACAGGGGAAGCTTTCTTT
CDR3: CASSYYTGEAFF

size: NA
V: TRBV19
J: TRBJ2-7
D: NA
DNA: TGTGCCAGTCAAATAAACCATGGGGGGAGCTCCTACGAGCAGTACTTC
CDR3: CASQINHGGSSYEQYF

size: once
V: TRBV18
J: TRBJ1-1
D: TRBD1
DNA: TGTGCCAGCTCACCACGACTAGGACAGGGGGTCACTGAAGCTTTCTTT
CDR3: CASSPRLGQGVTEAFF

size: once
V: TRBV7-2
J: TRBJ2-3
D: NA
DNA: TGTGCCAGCGCCGTGGACAGTTCGAGCACAGATACGCAGTATTTT
CDR3: CASAVDSSSTDTQYF

size: NA
V: TRBV7-2
J: TRBJ2-5
D: TRBD1
DNA: TGTGCCAGCAGCTTAAGACAGGGAGTGAGAGAGACCCAGTACTTC
CDR3: CASSLRQGVRETQYF

size: NA
V: TRBV11-3
J: TRBJ2-1
D: NA
DNA: TGTGCCAGCAGCTTTGAGAGGACTGAGCAGTTCTTC
CDR3: CASSFERTEQFF

size: NA
V: TRBV5-4
J: TRBJ2-7
D: TRBD1
DNA: TGTGCCAGCACTGGACAGGGATCCTACGAGCAGTACTTC
CDR3: CASTGQGSYEQYF

size: NA
V: TRBV29-1
J: TRBJ2-7
D: NA
DNA: TGCAGCGTAGGGGACGGATCCTACGAGCAGTACTTC
CDR3: CSVGDGSYEQYF

size: NA
V: TRBV11-2
J: TRBJ2-2
D: NA
DNA: TGTGCCAGCACCCTCTTAGGGGGGGCGAACACCGGGGAGCTGTTTTTT
CDR3: CASTLLGGANTGELFF

size: NA
V: TRBV28
J: TRBJ2-7
D: NA
DNA: TGTGCCAGCAGTTGGGGGGCGTACGAGCAGTACTTC
CDR3: CASSWGAYEQYF

size: NA
V: TRBV29-1
J: TRBJ2-5
D: NA
DNA: TGCAGCGTTGGGCAGGGAGAGACCCAGTACTTC
CDR3: CSVGQGETQYF

size: NA
V: TRBV28
J: TRBJ2-3
D: TRBD1
DNA: TGTGCCAGCTTCACCCAGGGGGCGTTAGCAGATACGCAGTATTTT
CDR3: CASFTQGALADTQYF

size: NA
V: TRBV6-6
J: TRBJ2-7
D: TRBD1
DNA: TGTGCCAGCAGTAACTGGGGACAGGGGCTCTCCTACGAGCAGTACTTC
CDR3: CASSNWGQGLSYEQYF

size: NA
V: TRBV9
J: TRBJ2-1
D: TRBD2
DNA: TGTGCCAGCAGCTCGGGGGGGACTATCACCTACAATGAGCAGTTCTTC
CDR3: CASSSGGTITYNEQFF

size: NA
V: TRBV5-1
J: TRBJ2-2
D: NA
DNA: TGCGCCAGCAGCTTGGGTAACAGGAACACCGGGGAGCTGTTTTTT
CDR3: CASSLGNRNTGELFF

size: NA
V: TRBV10-3
J: TRBJ2-7
D: NA
DNA: TGTGCCATCAGTTCGGGACCGAGAAGCTCCTACGAGCAGTACTTC
CDR3: CAISSGPRSSYEQYF

size: NA
V: TRBV2
J: TRBJ1-1
D: NA
DNA: TGTGCCAGCAGGGACACTGAAGCTTTCTTT
CDR3: CASRDTEAFF

size: NA
V: TRBV6-5
J: TRBJ2-7
D: NA
DNA: TGTGCCAGCAGTTCCTTAAGAGGAGAGCAGTACTTC
CDR3: CASSSLRGEQYF

size: NA
V: TRBV9
J: TRBJ1-4
D: NA
DNA: TGTGCCAGCAGTGTAACTACAGGGACGCCTAATGAAAAACTGTTTTTT
CDR3: CASSVTTGTPNEKLFF

size: few
V: TRBV6-1
J: TRBJ2-7
D: NA
DNA: TGTGCCAGCAATGTTCGAGGACACGGTTCCTACGAGCAGTACTTC
CDR3: CASNVRGHGSYEQYF

size: NA
V: TRBV10-3
J: TRBJ2-2
D: NA
DNA: TGTGCCATCAGGCCCTGGGGCACCGGGGAGCTGTTTTTT
CDR3: CAIRPWGTGELFF

size: NA
V: TRBV5-1
J: TRBJ1-2
D: TRBD1
DNA: TGCGCCAGCAGCACCGGACAGGGCGAGTTAGCTAACTATGGCTACACCTTC
CDR3: CASSTGQGELANYGYTF

size: once
V: TRBV18
J: TRBJ2-7
D: NA
DNA: TGTGCCAGCTCACCGGGGGAAGAGCAGTACTTC
CDR3: CASSPGEEQYF

size: NA
V: TRBV25-1
J: TRBJ1-4
D: NA
DNA: TGTGCCAGCAGTGAATCAGGGACACAACGAAATGAAAAACTGTTTTTT
CDR3: CASSESGTQRNEKLFF

size: NA
V: TRBV30
J: TRBJ2-3
D: NA
DNA: TGTGCCTGGAGTGGTGGGTCGTGGGGAAGCACAGATACGCAGTATTTT
CDR3: CAWSGGSWGSTDTQYF

size: NA
V: TRBV4-3
J: TRBJ1-5
D: TRBD1
DNA: TGCGCCAGCAGCCAATGGCCGCCGGGACAGGGGAAGGTTCAGCCCCAGCATTTT
CDR3: CASSQWPPGQGKVQPQHF

size: NA
V: TRBV7-9
J: TRBJ1-5
D: NA
DNA: TGTGCCAGCAGCCCAGGGATAGGGCCCCAGCATTTT
CDR3: CASSPGIGPQHF

size: NA
V: TRBV4-3
J: TRBJ2-3
D: NA
DNA: TGCGCCAGCAGCCAAGATACCGGCCCAGGGCTTTCTAGCACAGATACGCAGTATTTT
CDR3: CASSQDTGPGLSSTDTQYF

size: NA
V: TRBV6-1
J: TRBJ1-2
D: TRBD1
DNA: TGTGCCAGCAGTGACCCGGGACAGGGGGGCCCTGAGTATGGCTACACCTTC
CDR3: CASSDPGQGGPEYGYTF

size: NA
V: TRBV18
J: TRBJ2-1
D: TRBD2
DNA: TGTGCCAGCTCACCACCGGGACTAGCTCATGAGCAGTTCTTC
CDR3: CASSPPGLAHEQFF

size: NA
V: TRBV21-1
J: TRBJ2-5
D: NA
DNA: TGTGCCAGCAGCAAGGGGGGGCGTGGGCAAGAGACCCAGTACTTC
CDR3: CASSKGGRGQETQYF

size: NA
V: TRBV5-1
J: TRBJ1-2
D: NA
DNA: TGCGCCAGCAGCTTGGGGGGCGCGGGCTACACCTTC
CDR3: CASSLGGAGYTF

size: NA
V: TRBV6-5
J: TRBJ2-7
D: NA
DNA: TGTGCCAGCAGTCCGGGGGACGGTTACGAGCAGTACTTC
CDR3: CASSPGDGYEQYF

size: NA
V: TRBV6-5
J: TRBJ2-7
D: NA
DNA: TGTGCCAGCAGTTCGACCTTCAGGGGTCCCTACGAGCAGTACTTC
CDR3: CASSSTFRGPYEQYF